The 29 T cell receptor beta chains below come from one sample, sequenced in a study of blood T cell repertoires in COVID-19. Profiled with immunoSEQ multiplex PCR; TCRdb holds only in-frame clones, not every one. The sample records over 150,000 clones, just over 85% being singletons. What was sequenced was peripheral blood. These TCRs come from a man aged 50-59 years with active or convalescent COVID-19.

The J gene is TRBJ2-5, the V gene TRBV5-4; 8 bases match TRBD2. Trimming took 7 bases from V and 1 from J; bases not matched to a gene: 6. The CDR3 contains 14 residues. Germline assignment: CDR1 SGHNT and CDR2 YYREEE (reference sequence). The chain's CDR3 is CASGSRGGQETQYF. The CDR3 DNA reads TGTGCCAGCGGTAGTCGGGGGGGCCAAGAGACCCAGTACTTC.

This chain links TRBV5-5 with TRBJ1-3; a weak D match, TRBD1 (6 bases). Trimming took 1 base from V and 1 from J, leaving 15 bases between them. Germline V gene data show CDR1 as SGHKS and CDR2 as YYEKEE (reference sequence). CDR3 size: 17 residues. CDR3 in amino acids: CASSLSDRSISGNTIYF. DNA for the CDR3: TGTGCCAGCAGCTTGAGCGACAGGAGCATTTCTGGAAACACCATATATTTT.

The chain employs TRBV7-9 and TRBJ1-2, with a tentative D call TRBD1 (6 bases). V shed 5 bases and J shed 6 bases, with 25 bases lying between them. There are 17 residues in the CDR3. The germline CDR1 and CDR2 sequences are SEHNR and FQNEAQ (reference sequence). CDR3 amino acids: CASSPDYLTGPRDGYTF. For the CDR3, the DNA is TGTGCCAGCAGCCCTGACTATTTGACAGGACCGCGGGATGGCTACACCTTC.

This clone was observed a few times. V and J are TRBV12-5 and TRBJ2-2, with 8 bases that match TRBD1. The J segment lost 7 bases and the V segment lost 2 bases, leaving 6 bases of the junction unmatched. Germline-derived CDR1 and CDR2 are LGHNT and FRNRAP. This CDR3 comprises 15 residues. CDR3 amino acids: CASGLRQGAFGELFF. CDR3 DNA: TGTGCTAGTGGTTTGAGGCAGGGGGCTTTCGGGGAGCTGTTTTTT.

V and J are TRBV19 and TRBJ1-1; D might be TRBD1 (6 bases). The CDR3 runs 15 residues. CDR1 is LNHDA, CDR2 SQIVND, per germline (reference sequence). Between the trimmed V and J ends, which lost 4 bases and 5 bases, there was a span of 17 bases. CDR3 sequence (DNA): TGTGCCAGTAGTACGACTCGACAGGCCGATACTGAAGCTTTCTTT. Translation gives CASSTTRQADTEAFF.

V usage is TRBV3-1 (or the pseudogene TRBV3-2) and J usage is TRBJ1-6; 10 positions agree with TRBD1. Germline CDR1 is LGHDT and CDR2 is YNNKEL (reference sequence). The CDR3 covers 16 residues. J gave up 7 bases and V 4 bases, and 7 bases lay outside the gene matches. The CDR3 protein is CASSRTGGAMNSPLHF. For the CDR3, the DNA is TGTGCCAGCAGCCGGACAGGGGGAGCGATGAATTCACCCCTCCACTTT.

The table lists this clone with a count of one. This chain uses TRBV6-1 with TRBJ1-2, with TRBD1 matching 10 bases. After removal of 3 bases from V and 4 bases from J, the junction contained 5 bases not matched to a gene. Germline loops: CDR1 MNHNS, CDR2 SASEGT. The CDR3 is 15 residues long. The CDR3 region is CASSDGDRGGYGYTF. DNA of the CDR3: TGTGCCAGCAGTGATGGGGACAGGGGTGGCTATGGCTACACCTTC.

V usage is TRBV11-2 and J usage is TRBJ1-1, with 7 bases fitting TRBD1. This CDR3 is built from 14 residues. CDR1 and CDR2 (germline): SGHAT, FQNNGV. After removal of 5 bases from V and 3 bases from J, the junction contained 6 bases not matched to a gene. The CDR3, as DNA: TGTGCCAGCAGCCTGGGACAGTTGGACACTGAAGCTTTCTTT. Protein product: CASSLGQLDTEAFF.

The chain has TRBV24-1 and TRBJ2-2; 10 bases are a match to TRBD2. Germline lookup yields CDR1 KGHDR and CDR2 SFDVKD. CDR3 length equals 16 residues. V lost 2 bases to trimming and J lost 3 bases; unmatched junction nucleotides: 2. CDR3 DNA sequence: TGTGCCACCAGTGATTGGCTAGCGGGGGACACCGGGGAGCTGTTTTTT. Amino acids: CATSDWLAGDTGELFF.

This clone has more than one count but fewer than ten. The chain has TRBV12-3 or TRBV12-4 and TRBJ1-5; D not resolved. This CDR3 is built from 13 residues. V was pared by 8 bases and J by 4 bases, with 12 bases between. The CDR3 loop is CASRLSQNQPQHF. The CDR3 nucleotides read TGTGCCAGCCGACTTTCCCAAAATCAGCCCCAGCATTTT.

The V gene is TRBV14, the J gene TRBJ1-3; 7 bases are shared with TRBD1. Germline V gene data show CDR1 as SGHDN and CDR2 as FVKESK. Losses at the gene ends were 4 bases for V and 5 bases for J; bases not matched to a gene: 8. The CDR3 extends over 15 amino acids. The CDR3 loop is CASSPYDRVRNTIYF. The CDR3 DNA reads as TGTGCCAGCAGCCCCTACGACAGGGTCAGAAACACCATATATTTT.

V and J are TRBV7-2 and TRBJ2-7, with 10 bases matching TRBD2. From germline, CDR1 is SGHTA and CDR2 FQGNSA. The CDR3 spans 14 residues. The V gene end was trimmed by 10 bases and the J gene end by 6 bases; junction bases not matched to a gene: 12. This CDR3 is CATRKSGGVPEQYF. The CDR3 bases are TGTGCCACCAGAAAGAGCGGGGGGGTTCCCGAGCAGTACTTC.

The CDR3 loop reads CASSLGVGVSYNEQFF. CDR3 coding DNA: TGTGCCAGCAGCTTAGGAGTAGGGGTCTCCTACAATGAGCAGTTCTTC. This sequence joins TRBV7-8 and TRBJ2-1, with TRBD1 as a possible D gene (5 bases). Trimming took 1 base from V and 0 from J, leaving 10 bases between them. This CDR3 is built from 16 residues. Germline loops: CDR1 SGHVS, CDR2 FQNEAQ.

CDR3 residues: CASSYSDGGIYEQYF. CDR3 nucleotide sequence: TGTGCCAGCAGTTACTCGGACGGAGGGATCTACGAGCAGTACTTC. This chain connects TRBV6-5 to TRBJ2-7, with a weak D call TRBD2 (6 bases). Germline V gives CDR1 MNHEY, CDR2 SVGAGI. Trimming took 0 bases from V and 3 from J, leaving 12 bases between them. The CDR3 length is 15 residues.

This sequence joins TRBV5-4 and TRBJ1-2; perhaps TRBD1 as D (6 bases). The germline gives CDR1 SGHNT, CDR2 YYREEE (reference sequence). V was trimmed by 5 bases and J by 4 bases, leaving 12 bases between them. This CDR3 spans 13 amino acids. Here the CDR3 DNA reads TGTGCCAGCAGACTGGACAGCTCCTATGGCTACACCTTC. Residues: CASRLDSSYGYTF.

This CDR3 reads CASSLATGPGGYTF. Written as DNA, the CDR3 is TGTGCCAGCAGCTTAGCGACAGGGCCGGGGGGCTACACCTTC. This chain uses TRBV7-9 with TRBJ1-2, with TRBD1 matching over 7 bases. Germline values: CDR1 SEHNR, CDR2 FQNEAQ (reference sequence). Unmatched junction bases numbered 6, after V lost 0 bases and J lost 8 bases. CDR3 length: 14 residues.

The rearrangement links TRBV7-6 to TRBJ2-1; TRBD2 agrees at 15 bases. CDR1 is SGHVS, CDR2 FNYEAQ, per germline. The trim removed 5 bases at V and 6 bases at J, leaving 5 bases unmatched. The CDR3 contains 16 residues. The CDR3 loop reads CASSPRTSGRGNEQFF. CDR3 in DNA: TGTGCCAGCAGCCCGCGGACTAGCGGGAGGGGCAATGAGCAGTTCTTC.

The chain is built from TRBV29-1 and TRBJ2-7; tentatively, D is TRBD1 (6 bases). Between the trimmed V and J ends, which lost 3 bases and 0 bases, there was a span of 9 bases. Germline V gene data show CDR1 as SQVTM and CDR2 as ANQGSEA. The CDR3 is made up of 13 amino acids. CDR3 nucleotide sequence: TGCAGCGTTGAGGGACATAGCTCCTACGAGCAGTACTTC. It yields the protein CSVEGHSSYEQYF.

This clone was counted once. V usage is TRBV6-5 and J usage is TRBJ1-2, with D perhaps matching TRBD1 (5 bases). The V gene lost 3 bases and the J gene lost 0 bases, with 14 bases spanning the gap. Germline-derived CDR1 and CDR2 are MNHEY and SVGAGI. The CDR3 runs 16 residues. The CDR3 protein is CASSYYRGQANYGYTF. The CDR3 DNA sequence: TGTGCCAGCAGTTATTATAGGGGCCAAGCTAACTATGGCTACACCTTC.

The V and J genes are TRBV7-6 and TRBJ2-1, with 10 bases matching TRBD2. Trimming took 4 bases from V and 5 from J; bases not matched to a gene: 5. The CDR3 length is 15 residues. CDR1 and CDR2 from the germline V gene are SGHVS and FNYEAQ. The CDR3 region has the DNA TGTGCCAGCAGCTCATTAGCGGGGGGACACAATGAGCAGTTCTTC. It codes for CASSSLAGGHNEQFF.

The rearrangement uses TRBV5-1 and TRBJ2-2; TRBD1 matches 7 bases. Germline V CDR1 and CDR2: SGHRS, YFSETQ. J lost 0 bases, V lost 4 bases, and 3 bases had no gene match. There are 15 residues in the CDR3. CDR3 loop: CASSPTGPNTGELFF. CDR3 DNA sequence: TGCGCCAGCAGCCCGACAGGGCCGAACACCGGGGAGCTGTTTTTT. Based on the CDR3 plus reference TRBV5-1 and TRBJ2-2, the full variable domain is KAGVTQTPRYLIKTRGQQVTLSCSPISGHRSVSWYQQTPGQGLQFLFEYFSETQRNKGNFPGRFSGRQFSNSRSEMNVSTLELGDSALYLCASSPTGPNTGELFFGEGSRLTVL.

The chain couples TRBV2 to TRBJ1-5, with 10 nucleotides matching TRBD1. CDR3 length: 16 amino acids. V lost 1 base and J lost 1; bases outside the gene matches: 1. Germline V gives CDR1 SNHLY, CDR2 FYNNEI. CDR3 sequence reads: CASSEGQGASNQPQHF. CDR3 nucleotide sequence: TGTGCCAGCAGTGAAGGACAGGGGGCCAGCAATCAGCCCCAGCATTTT.

The V gene is TRBV7-2, the J gene TRBJ1-1; D remains ambiguous. Trimming stripped 5 bases from V and 1 base from J, with 14 bases between. The CDR3 is 15 amino acids. Germline CDR1 reads SGHTA; CDR2 reads FQGNSA. The DNA for the CDR3 is TGTGCCAGCAGCCCACGACAAGGTCGGAACACTGAAGCTTTCTTT. Encoded protein: CASSPRQGRNTEAFF. The full variable domain, in which reference TRBV7-2 and TRBJ1-1 provide the parts outside the CDR3, is GAGVSQSPSNKVTEKGKDVELRCDPISGHTALYWYRQSLGQGLEFLIYFQGNSAPDKSGLPSDRFSAERTGGSVSTLTIQRTQQEDSAVYLCASSPRQGRNTEAFFGQGTRLTVV.

The count of this clone is one. The rearrangement joins TRBV6-2 or TRBV6-3 to TRBJ1-5, with 7 bases identical to TRBD1. Germline V lookup: CDR1 MNHEY, CDR2 SVGEGT. The CDR3 is 14 amino acids. Trimming cost V 2 bases and J 4 bases; bases outside gene matches: 2. CDR3 in DNA: TGTGCCAGCAGTTACAGGGGGCATAATCAGCCCCAGCATTTT. Amino acids: CASSYRGHNQPQHF.

There are a few counts of this clone. J is TRBJ1-1 and V is TRBV29-1; the D gene is possibly TRBD1 (5 bases). CDR1 and CDR2 (germline): SQVTM, ANQGSEA. Trimming took off 3 bases at V and 3 bases at J, with 26 bases between the two ends. The CDR3 has 18 residues. CDR3 protein: CSVDAGVMGPYIDTEAFF. Written as DNA, the CDR3 is TGCAGCGTTGATGCCGGTGTAATGGGGCCTTATATCGACACTGAAGCTTTCTTT.

V is TRBV7-2 and J is TRBJ2-5; 9 bases line up with TRBD2. The germline V gene encodes CDR1 SGHTA and CDR2 FQGNSA. V lost 5 bases to trimming and J lost 2 bases; unmatched junction nucleotides: 12. The CDR3 is 17 amino acids. CDR3 amino acids: CASSPLPAGGAQETQYF. The CDR3, as DNA: TGTGCCAGCAGCCCTTTGCCAGCGGGGGGCGCACAAGAGACCCAGTACTTC.

Here the CDR3 reads CASSVGSGNSYEQYF. The CDR3 bases are TGTGCCAGCAGCGTAGGTTCCGGGAACTCCTACGAGCAGTACTTC. The chain combines TRBV9 with TRBJ2-7, with a tentative D call TRBD2 (5 bases). CDR1 and CDR2 (germline): SGDLS, YYNGEE. This CDR3 spans 15 amino acids. The V end was cut by 0 bases, the J end by 0 bases, with 10 bases between.

The genes are TRBV4-2 and TRBJ2-5; 9 bases map to TRBD2. The J segment lost 5 bases and the V segment lost 0 bases, leaving 4 bases of the junction unmatched. CDR1 is LGHNA and CDR2 is YNFKEQ in the germline V gene. This CDR3 comprises 15 residues. CDR3: CASSQDLAGRETQYF. The CDR3 DNA reads as TGTGCCAGCAGCCAAGATCTAGCGGGGAGGGAGACCCAGTACTTC.

The V call is TRBV2, the J call TRBJ2-2, with D unclear. CDR3 length equals 14 residues. Per germline, CDR1 SNHLY and CDR2 FYNNEI. The V gene lost 6 bases and the J gene lost 8 bases, with 16 bases spanning the gap. The CDR3 sequence: CASSRVSPPGELFF. CDR3 bases: TGTGCCAGCAGCCGGGTCTCCCCACCAGGGGAGCTGTTTTTT. Looking up the rest from reference TRBV2 and TRBJ2-2 gives the full variable domain: EPEVTQTPSHQVTQMGQEVILRCVPISNHLYFYWYRQILGQKVEFLVSFYNNEISEKSEIFDDQFSVERPDGSNFTLKIRSTKLEDSAMYFCASSRVSPPGELFFGEGSRLTVL.